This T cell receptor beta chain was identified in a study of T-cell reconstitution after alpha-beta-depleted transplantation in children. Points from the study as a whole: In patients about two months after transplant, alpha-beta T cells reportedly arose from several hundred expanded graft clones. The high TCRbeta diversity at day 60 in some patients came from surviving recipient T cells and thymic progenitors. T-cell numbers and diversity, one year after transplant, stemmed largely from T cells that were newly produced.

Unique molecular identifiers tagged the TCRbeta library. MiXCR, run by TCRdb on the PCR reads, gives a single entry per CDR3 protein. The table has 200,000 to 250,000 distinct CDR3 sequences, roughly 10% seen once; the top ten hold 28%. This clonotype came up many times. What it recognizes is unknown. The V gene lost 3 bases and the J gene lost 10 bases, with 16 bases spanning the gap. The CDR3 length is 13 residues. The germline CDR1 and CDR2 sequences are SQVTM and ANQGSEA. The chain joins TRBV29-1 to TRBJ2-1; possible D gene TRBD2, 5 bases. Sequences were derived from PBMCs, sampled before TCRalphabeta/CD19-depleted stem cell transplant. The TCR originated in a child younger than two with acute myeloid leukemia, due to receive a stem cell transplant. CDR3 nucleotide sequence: TGCAGCGTTGATGGAGGAATCGGCAAGGAGCAGTTCTTC. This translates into CSVDGGIGKEQFF.